Presented here are 7 T cell receptor beta chains from one specimen sequenced in a study of shared clonotypes between healthy human individuals. Assay used: immunoSEQ multiplex PCR; TCRdb lists only in-frame clones, some missing. The sample records 550,000 to 800,000 clones, 74% being singletons. Input material: memory CD4+ T cells sorted from blood. Subset denoted: CD45RA-negative fraction. These receptors all stem from a woman aged 25-40 years in good health.

This clone turned up a few times. The chain joins TRBV11-3 to TRBJ1-3; no reliable D call. CDR1 is SGHNT and CDR2 is YENEEA in the germline V gene. V gave up 4 bases and J gave up 1 base, with 5 bases separating them. The CDR3 is 13 amino acids. In DNA, the CDR3 is TGTGCCAGCAGCTGGGGTTCTGGAAACACCATATATTTT. Protein sequence: CASSWGSGNTIYF.

V gene TRBV7-8 combines with J gene TRBJ2-7; D not resolved. Germline-derived CDR1 and CDR2 are SGHVS and FQNEAQ. With 0 bases removed from V and 3 bases from J, the gap between germline ends came to 9 bases. This CDR3 is built from 14 residues. This CDR3 is CASSLAPANYEQYF. The DNA of the CDR3 is TGTGCCAGCAGCTTAGCGCCTGCTAACTACGAGCAGTACTTC. Complete variable domain (other parts from reference TRBV7-8 and TRBJ2-7): GAGVSQSPRYKVAKRGQDVALRCDPISGHVSLFWYQQALGQGPEFLTYFQNEAQLDKSGLPSDRFFAERPEGSVSTLKIQRTQQEDSAVYLCASSLAPANYEQYFGPGTRLTVT.

V and J are TRBV7-2 and TRBJ2-7; TRBD2 might be the D (6 bases). Trimming left V 1 base short and J 2 bases short, with 12 bases between. The CDR3 spans 15 residues. Looked up from germline, CDR1 is SGHTA and CDR2 is FQGNSA. The DNA for the CDR3 is TGTGCCAGCAGCTTAGTGGGGGGAGGCGCCTACGAGCAGTACTTC. It is translated as CASSLVGGGAYEQYF.

This chain joins TRBV29-1 and TRBJ2-1; D gene ambiguous. Germline CDR1 SQVTM, CDR2 ANQGSEA. The length of the CDR3 is 14 residues. Trimming took 4 bases from V and 1 from J, leaving 11 bases between them. The CDR3: CSVGSGASYNEQFF. The CDR3 nucleotides are TGCAGCGTTGGTTCAGGTGCGTCCTACAATGAGCAGTTCTTC.

There are many counts of this clone. The chain links TRBV11-2 to TRBJ1-5, with D maybe TRBD1 (6 bases). In germline, CDR1 is SGHAT, CDR2 FQNNGV. The V and J ends lost 5 bases and 7 bases respectively, with 12 bases between them. The CDR3 is 13 residues long. For the CDR3, the DNA is TGTGCCAGCAGCCAGAACCAGGGGCAGCCCCAGCATTTT. This translates into CASSQNQGQPQHF. Complete variable domain (other parts from reference TRBV11-2 and TRBJ1-5): EAGVAQSPRYKIIEKRQSVAFWCNPISGHATLYWYQQILGQGPKLLIQFQNNGVVDDSQLPKDRFSAERLKGVDSTLKIQPAKLEDSAVYLCASSQNQGQPQHFGDGTRLSIL.

The CDR3 DNA follows: TGTGCCAGCAGTGAAATATTAAGACCATCTATAGGCTATGGCTACACCTTC. Encoded protein: CASSEILRPSIGYGYTF. The chain joins TRBV6-1 to TRBJ1-2, with D unresolved. Trimming removed 2 bases at V and 4 bases at J, with 20 bases between. The CDR3 is made up of 17 amino acids. CDR1 is MNHNS and CDR2 is SASEGT in the germline V gene.

This clone was picked up many times. Other nucleotide sequences in the sample specify the same CDR3. The chain couples TRBV7-9 to TRBJ2-7; 7 nucleotides match TRBD2. The trim removed 1 base at V and 0 bases at J, leaving 6 bases unmatched. Germline V gives CDR1 SEHNR, CDR2 FQNEAQ (reference sequence). The CDR3 consists of 16 residues. CDR3 amino acids: CASSLVVTGGSYEQYF. CDR3 bases: TGTGCCAGCAGCTTAGTGGTGACGGGGGGCTCCTACGAGCAGTACTTC.